The rows below give T cell receptor beta chains drawn from one sample of a study of Graves' ophthalmopathy and Graves' hyperthyroidism. TCRdb called the multiplex PCR reads again in MiXCR, with one record for every CDR3 protein. The table records about 500,000 distinct CDR3 sequences, 35% to 40% of them present only once. The sequenced sample was peripheral blood or thyroid tissue (not recorded which). These receptors originate from an adult man with Graves' hyperthyroidism. Both conserved end residues are trimmed from each CDR3. Each record gives: CDR3 protein, V gene, J gene, D gene. D genes are given only for firm matches.

CDR3: ASSSRVTHTEAF
V: TRBV10-3
J: TRBJ1-1
D: NA

CDR3: SASSILVRETQY
V: TRBV20-1
J: TRBJ2-5
D: NA

CDR3: ASSEVGLDYEQY
V: TRBV6-1
J: TRBJ2-7
D: NA

CDR3: AWSGGRVNYGYT
V: TRBV30
J: TRBJ1-2
D: NA

CDR3: ASSPRIATEAF
V: TRBV19
J: TRBJ1-1
D: NA

CDR3: SARVEAGVQETQY
V: TRBV20-1
J: TRBJ2-5
D: TRBD2

CDR3: ASSQDWAGSNYGYT
V: TRBV4-1
J: TRBJ1-2
D: NA

CDR3: ASRLTGQSSGNTIY
V: TRBV12-3/TRBV12-4
J: TRBJ1-3
D: TRBD1

CDR3: ASSPLPRGAGANEKLF
V: TRBV7-9
J: TRBJ1-4
D: NA

CDR3: ATSRGAGGFEKLF
V: TRBV15
J: TRBJ1-4
D: NA

CDR3: ATSRDVGGASTEAF
V: TRBV15
J: TRBJ1-1
D: TRBD1

CDR3: ASSQVGGQGKSQPQH
V: TRBV4-2
J: TRBJ1-5
D: TRBD1

CDR3: ASSDQGLMNTEAF
V: TRBV6-5
J: TRBJ1-1
D: NA

CDR3: ASSTRTGGPVTEAF
V: TRBV11-2
J: TRBJ1-1
D: TRBD1

CDR3: ASSLDPGASNTEAF
V: TRBV5-1
J: TRBJ1-1
D: NA

CDR3: ASTAWTETNSYEQY
V: TRBV2
J: TRBJ2-7
D: NA

CDR3: ASSVGGSNYGYT
V: TRBV9
J: TRBJ1-2
D: NA

CDR3: ASSLGSGQETQY
V: TRBV7-2
J: TRBJ2-5
D: NA

CDR3: AISVQRGTQY
V: TRBV10-3
J: TRBJ2-5
D: TRBD2

CDR3: SAEGAPDTGELF
V: TRBV20-1
J: TRBJ2-2
D: TRBD1

CDR3: ASSLVTGGYT
V: TRBV7-2
J: TRBJ1-2
D: NA

CDR3: ASSLSMLGQGGYT
V: TRBV2
J: TRBJ1-2
D: NA

CDR3: ASRVTGGQYNEQF
V: TRBV5-1
J: NA
D: NA

CDR3: ASSPGINYGYT
V: TRBV7-2
J: TRBJ1-2
D: NA

CDR3: AISESPASGGTGELF
V: TRBV10-3
J: TRBJ2-2
D: TRBD2

CDR3: ATSDFGGNNEQF
V: TRBV24-1
J: NA
D: NA

CDR3: ASALGSGEQY
V: TRBV11-2
J: TRBJ2-7
D: NA

CDR3: ASSLGLQETQY
V: TRBV7-9
J: TRBJ2-5
D: NA

CDR3: ASSPDVAGYGYT
V: TRBV3-1
J: TRBJ1-2
D: NA

CDR3: ASSPGQGERNEQF
V: TRBV5-1
J: NA
D: TRBD1

CDR3: ASSVGGRTVTGELF
V: TRBV9
J: TRBJ2-2
D: NA

CDR3: ASSWTSATDTQY
V: TRBV6-5
J: TRBJ2-3
D: TRBD2

CDR3: SVDSGTGSSNEQY
V: TRBV29-1
J: TRBJ2-7
D: TRBD1

CDR3: ASSLGSSGLGREQY
V: TRBV5-8
J: TRBJ2-7
D: NA

CDR3: ASSVAGLAGTDTQY
V: TRBV9
J: TRBJ2-3
D: TRBD2

CDR3: ASSLDRGGGSGYT
V: TRBV7-2
J: TRBJ1-2
D: NA

CDR3: SASPGLAGTNTGELF
V: TRBV20-1
J: TRBJ2-2
D: TRBD2

CDR3: SADPTSAGSSYEQY
V: TRBV20-1
J: TRBJ2-7
D: NA

CDR3: ASSQTGARETQY
V: TRBV7-8
J: TRBJ2-5
D: TRBD1

CDR3: ASSPPTGSRAIEKLF
V: TRBV7-9
J: TRBJ1-4
D: TRBD1

CDR3: SASGGSGGRSYEQY
V: TRBV20-1
J: TRBJ2-7
D: TRBD2

CDR3: ASSAPLRAANTGELF
V: TRBV9
J: TRBJ2-2
D: NA

CDR3: ASSVTGRGVVTGELF
V: TRBV9
J: TRBJ2-2
D: NA

CDR3: ASSLLPPAGEQY
V: TRBV7-2
J: TRBJ2-7
D: NA

CDR3: ATSDVSGTNTGELF
V: TRBV24-1
J: TRBJ2-2
D: TRBD2

CDR3: SVNRDTANEQY
V: TRBV29-1
J: TRBJ2-7
D: NA

CDR3: ASSIGRGFYGYT
V: TRBV5-1
J: TRBJ1-2
D: NA

CDR3: ASSLVLQGSANEKLF
V: TRBV7-3
J: TRBJ1-4
D: NA

CDR3: ASGPRDTEAF
V: TRBV2
J: TRBJ1-1
D: NA

CDR3: SAAKYTEAF
V: TRBV20-1
J: TRBJ1-1
D: NA

CDR3: SASRGPSSYEQY
V: TRBV20-1
J: TRBJ2-7
D: NA

CDR3: ASSHSAGQGAELAF
V: TRBV12-3/TRBV12-4
J: TRBJ1-1
D: TRBD1

CDR3: AIPYNASGNTIY
V: TRBV2
J: TRBJ1-3
D: NA

CDR3: ASSQRRAGIQPQH
V: TRBV6-6
J: TRBJ1-5
D: NA

CDR3: ASSYRGTGSTDTQY
V: TRBV6-6
J: TRBJ2-3
D: TRBD1